This T cell receptor (beta chain) was found in a study of regulatory T cells in long-lasting Graves disease. This clonotype was recorded at least ten times. The junction does not match germline at one end; this may be a read error. Time point denoted: newly diagnosed GD, antithyroid drugs for less than 3 months. Scientists built the TCR library using RNA that was extracted from PBMCs. CDR3 length: 15 amino acids. The V gene's germline CDR1 is SGHTA and CDR2 FQGTGA. According to the study, TCR beta libraries were built with iRepertoire HTBI primers and CDR3-region Arm-PCR. TCRdb analysed the multiplex PCR reads with MiXCR anew, one entry per CDR3 protein. The table lists 380,000 or so distinct CDR3 sequences, 15% to 20% of them singletons. A further study also used this sample, focusing on T cells in Graves' hyperthyroidism and ophthalmopathy. From that report: For the diagnoses, clinical symptoms, serum thyroxine and TRAb, thyroid ultrasound and orbital computed tomography were used. Initially, a first-round RT-PCR of the TCR CDR3 employed the HTBI primer set. Most clonotypes expanded in the thyroid (above 0.001) were also present in blood.

Sequences were derived from peripheral blood mononuclear cells (PBMCs), sampled at new diagnosis, from a patient treated with antithyroid drugs. This chain uses TRBV7-3 with TRBJ2-1; possible D gene TRBD2, 6 bases. The sequence was collected from a woman aged 18-35 years with Graves disease. CDR3 DNA sequence: TGTGCCAGCAGTTTAAAGGGAGGCTCCTACAATGAGCAGTTCTTC. It encodes CASSLKGGSYNEQFF. Full variable domain (remainder filled in from reference TRBV7-3 and TRBJ2-1): GAGVSQTPSNKVTEKGKYVELRCDPISGHTALYWYRQSLGQGPEFLIYFQGTGAADDSGLPNDRFFAVRPEGSVSTLKIQRTERGDSAVYLCASSLKGGSYNEQFFGPGTRLTVL.